A single sample is the source of the 2 T cell receptor beta chains below, sequenced in a study of identical twins (dated by TCRdb to about 2016). Receptors were amplified or captured by 5' RACE. The sequencing machine was an Illumina HiSeq 2000. TCRdb passed the public sequencing reads through fastp at Q25 and MiXCR, retaining productive beta sequences. Here each entry gathers all rows of one CDR3 protein and keeps the most common genes and DNA. The sample has 500,000 to 600,000 distinct CDR3 sequences on record, 22% of them singletons. The ten largest clonotypes hold about 0.93% of the sample. This same sample was also taken into another study, of T cells expressing NK-cell markers.

The specimen sequenced was CD4+ T cells sorted from blood. The receptors stem from a woman younger than 30 in good health.

The rearrangement joins TRBV12-3 or TRBV12-4 to TRBJ2-1; TRBD2 is a possible D gene (5 bases). This CDR3 contains 13 residues. The V end was cut by 7 bases, the J end by 7 bases, with 14 bases between. CDR3 sequence (DNA): TGTGCCAGCACCGCTCGGAGGCGGAATGAGCAGTTCTTC. Amino acid sequence: CASTARRRNEQFF.

The rearrangement uses TRBV29-1 and TRBJ2-7; D unclear. This CDR3 spans 11 amino acids. V lost 7 bases, J lost 3 bases, and 10 bases lay in between. The germline CDR1 and CDR2 sequences are SQVTM and ANQGSEA. CDR3 nucleotides: TGCAGCGGTTCCAGAGACTACGAGCAGTACTTC. Its translation: CSGSRDYEQYF.